The clone carrying this T cell receptor (beta chain) was picked up one time. Its target is unknown. Sample donors were healthy Caucasian individuals that came from Russia, aged about 6 to 100. The CDR3 runs to 14 residues. Germline loops: CDR1 ENHRY, CDR2 SYGVKD. Trimming pared 8 bases from V and 13 bases from J, leaving 26 bases between. It was with a sample-barcoded 5' primer and a J-beta primer mix that a second PCR of roughly 6 to 12 cycles was run. TCRdb itself ran the 5' RACE reads through MiXCR, one entry per CDR3 protein. This table holds some 1,500,000 distinct CDR3 sequences, approximately 39% found once. The sample is drawn from a study of blood T cells in healthy people across ages. Study-level points and caveats: Among long-lived donors, naive CD4+ cells were more numerous and diversity higher than in aged donors. Calculation of diversity from one million T cells yielded estimates considered to be underestimates.

This chain links TRBV10-3 with TRBJ2-5, with D tentatively TRBD1 (6 bases). This clonotype was sampled from a woman aged 18-29 years in good health. Material for sequencing was blood. The CDR3 bases are TGTGCCATCGGCCAAGACAGGCCTAACTACGAGCGGTACTTC. This sequence encodes CAIGQDRPNYERYF.